What follows describes a single T cell receptor beta chain. The record originates from a study of blood T cell repertoires in COVID-19. Study background: T cells, B-cell-depleted T cells, or PBMCs provided the cDNA or gDNA that served as material.

In the study's own analysis: Estimation of nucleated cell counts relied on the amplification of reference gene primers. Generated by immunoSEQ multiplex PCR, the TCRdb table keeps only in-frame clones and is missing some. Clone size and the V and J calls come from that table; the DNA yielded D and trimming. The top ten hold approximately 10% of the sample, which has about 130,000 clones, around 80% seen once. Trimming took 7 bases from V and 7 from J; bases not matched to a gene: 4. In germline, CDR1 is LNHDA, CDR2 SQIVND (reference sequence). This CDR3 region has 14 residues. What was sequenced was peripheral blood. The sequence was collected from a human donor in a cohort sampled during active COVID-19. The chain couples TRBV19 to TRBJ1-6, with 10 bases matching TRBD1. The CDR3: CASTGTGVNSPLHF. The CDR3, as DNA: TGTGCCAGTACCGGGACAGGGGTAAATTCACCCCTCCACTTT.